The 8 T cell receptor beta chains reported below all come from one sample, sequenced in a study of OX40 agonist ivuxolimab in advanced cancers. Library construction relied on the immunoSEQ multiplex PCR assay. Imported from immuneACCESS, the table was reduced by TCRdb to in-frame sequences with V and J called. These copies leave out some clones; in studies compared against another copy, an unresolved V gene accounts for under half, and the cause of the remainder is not known. The sample records some 63,000 clones, 75% to 90% of which are singletons. The ten largest clonotypes hold about 13% of the sample. The sequencing used CD4+ or CD8+ T cells sorted from blood, collected in a trial of the OX40 agonist ivuxolimab. Source of these receptors: an adult with an advanced solid tumor such as melanoma, head and neck, liver or kidney cancer.

The chain carries TRBV5-1 and TRBJ1-1; no clear D gene. Trimming removed 0 bases at V and 1 base at J, with 10 bases between. The CDR3 is made up of 15 amino acids. CDR1 is SGHRS and CDR2 is YFSETQ in the germline V gene. For the CDR3, the DNA is TGCGCCAGCAGCTTGGTGGCAGCTAGGAACACTGAAGCTTTCTTT. The encoded protein is CASSLVAARNTEAFF.

The chain is built from TRBV7-9 and TRBJ2-5; tentatively, D is TRBD1 (5 bases). The CDR3 spans 15 residues. The ends were cut back, 4 bases at V and 4 bases at J, with 16 bases in the middle. CDR1 and CDR2 from the germline V gene are SEHNR and FQNEAQ (reference sequence). CDR3 region: CASSSRDGVGETQYF. CDR3 DNA: TGTGCCAGCAGCTCCAGGGATGGGGTCGGAGAGACCCAGTACTTC.

This chain connects TRBV19 to TRBJ1-3; D remains unclear. Trimming took off 5 bases at V and 4 bases at J, with 12 bases between the two ends. This CDR3 region has 14 residues. The germline V gene has CDR1 LNHDA and CDR2 SQIVND (reference sequence). The CDR3 coding sequence is TGTGCCAGTAGTGCCTACGGGTCCGGAAACACCATATATTTT. It encodes CASSAYGSGNTIYF.

The rearrangement links TRBV2 to TRBJ1-1; 7 nucleotides match TRBD1. The CDR3 is made up of 12 amino acids. Germline loops: CDR1 SNHLY, CDR2 FYNNEI. After removal of 5 bases from V and 8 bases from J, the junction contained 5 bases not matched to a gene. The CDR3 reads CASSKRGQEAFF. The CDR3 region has the DNA TGTGCCAGCAGTAAAAGGGGACAGGAAGCTTTCTTT.

V is TRBV5-1 and J is TRBJ1-5, with TRBD1 as a possible D gene (6 bases). The CDR3 runs 15 residues. In germline, CDR1 is SGHRS, CDR2 YFSETQ. The V end was cut by 1 base, the J end by 4 bases, with 12 bases between. Here the CDR3 DNA reads TGCGCCAGCAGCTTGTCAGGGGCGACGAATCAGCCCCAGCATTTT. Translation: CASSLSGATNQPQHF. Variable domain in full (rest from reference TRBV5-1 and TRBJ1-5): KAGVTQTPRYLIKTRGQQVTLSCSPISGHRSVSWYQQTPGQGLQFLFEYFSETQRNKGNFPGRFSGRQFSNSRSEMNVSTLELGDSALYLCASSLSGATNQPQHFGDGTRLSIL.

This chain links TRBV30 with TRBJ2-1, with 9 bases matching TRBD2. The germline CDR1 and CDR2 sequences are GTSNPN and SVGIG (reference sequence). This CDR3 comprises 13 residues. V lost 1 base and J lost 9; bases outside the gene matches: 4. The CDR3 loop is CAWSGGRAIEQFF. DNA of the CDR3: TGTGCCTGGAGTGGCGGGAGGGCGATTGAGCAGTTCTTC. The full variable domain, with the rest looked up from reference TRBV30 and TRBJ2-1, is SQTIHQWPATLVQPVGSPLSLECTVEGTSNPNLYWYRQAAGRGLQLLFYSVGIGQISSEVPQNLSASRPQDRQFILSSKKLLLSDSGFYLCAWSGGRAIEQFFGPGTRLTVL.

The V and J genes are TRBV19 and TRBJ2-1; 10 nucleotides align to TRBD2. This CDR3 has 17 residues. CDR1 and CDR2 (germline): LNHDA, SQIVND (reference sequence). V lost 0 bases and J lost 2; bases outside the gene matches: 4. The CDR3 DNA is TGTGCCAGTAGTATAGATAGCGGGGGGCTAGCCTACAATGAGCAGTTCTTC. This translates into CASSIDSGGLAYNEQFF.

The chain uses TRBV29-1 and TRBJ2-7; 7 bases match TRBD1. The CDR3 covers 15 residues. CDR1 is SQVTM and CDR2 is ANQGSEA in the germline V gene. Trimming took 5 bases from V and 1 from J; bases not matched to a gene: 11. This CDR3 is CSVSSRDRLSYEQYF. CDR3 sequence (DNA): TGCAGCGTTAGCTCCCGGGACAGATTATCCTACGAGCAGTACTTC.